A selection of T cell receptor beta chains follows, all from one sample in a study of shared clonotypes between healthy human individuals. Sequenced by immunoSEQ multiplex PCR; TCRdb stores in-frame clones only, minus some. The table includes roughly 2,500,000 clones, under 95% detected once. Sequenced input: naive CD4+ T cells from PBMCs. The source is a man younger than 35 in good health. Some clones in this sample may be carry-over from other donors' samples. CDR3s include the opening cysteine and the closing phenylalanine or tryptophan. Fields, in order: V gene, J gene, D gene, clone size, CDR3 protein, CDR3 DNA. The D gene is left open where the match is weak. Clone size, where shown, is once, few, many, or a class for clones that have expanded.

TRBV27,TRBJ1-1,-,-,CASSSTANTEAFF,TGTGCCAGCAGTTCGACAGCAAACACTGAAGCTTTCTTT
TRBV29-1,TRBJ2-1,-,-,CSPSPYGDEQFF,TGCAGCCCGTCCCCTTACGGGGATGAGCAGTTCTTC
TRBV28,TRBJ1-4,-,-,CASSLARAGDEKLFF,TGTGCCAGCAGTTTAGCCCGGGCGGGGGATGAAAAACTGTTTTTT
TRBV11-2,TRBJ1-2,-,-,CASSQLLGYTF,TGTGCCAGCAGCCAATTGCTGGGCTACACCTTC
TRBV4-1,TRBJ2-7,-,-,CASSLRTNTYSYEQYF,TGCGCCAGCAGCCTCCGGACCAACACTTACTCCTACGAGCAGTACTTC
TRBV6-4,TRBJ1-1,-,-,CASARRVDTEAFF,TGTGCCAGCGCTCGCAGAGTAGACACTGAAGCTTTCTTT
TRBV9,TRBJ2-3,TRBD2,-,CASSVSGRAHWDTQYF,TGTGCCAGCAGCGTTAGCGGGAGGGCCCACTGGGATACGCAGTATTTT
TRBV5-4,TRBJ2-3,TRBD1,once,CASNEGAGSTDTQYF,TGTGCCAGCAACGAGGGGGCAGGGAGCACAGATACGCAGTATTTT
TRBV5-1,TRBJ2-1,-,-,CASSLLPSAEQFF,TGCGCCAGCAGCTTGCTTCCGTCGGCCGAGCAGTTCTTC
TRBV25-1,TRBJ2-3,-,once,CASSESSLTDTQYF,TGTGCCAGCAGTGAATCCTCTCTCACAGATACGCAGTATTTT
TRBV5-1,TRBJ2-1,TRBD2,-,CASSSTSGRAYEQFF,TGCGCCAGCAGCTCGACTAGCGGGAGGGCCTATGAGCAGTTCTTC
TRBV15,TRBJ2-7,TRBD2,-,CATSSGTSLYEQYF,TGTGCCACCAGCAGCGGGACTAGCTTGTACGAGCAGTACTTC
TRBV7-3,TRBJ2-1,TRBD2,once,CASSQKGLAGSNEQFF,TGTGCCAGCAGCCAGAAGGGACTAGCGGGAAGCAATGAGCAGTTCTTC
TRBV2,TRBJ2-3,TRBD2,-,CASSGLAGVTDTQYF,TGTGCCAGCTCGGGACTAGCGGGAGTCACAGATACGCAGTATTTT
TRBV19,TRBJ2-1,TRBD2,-,CASSIPPAAGSSYNEQFF,TGTGCCAGTAGTATTCCCCCAGCAGCGGGGAGCTCCTACAATGAGCAGTTCTTC
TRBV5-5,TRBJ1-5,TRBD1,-,CASSPRGQGAMGNQPQHF,TGTGCCAGCAGCCCAAGGGGACAGGGGGCAATGGGCAATCAGCCCCAGCATTTT
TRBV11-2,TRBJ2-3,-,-,CASSLNTDTQYF,TGTGCCAGCAGCCTCAACACAGATACGCAGTATTTT
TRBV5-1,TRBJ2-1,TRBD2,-,CASRWTSGIGSYNEQFF,TGCGCCAGCAGATGGACTAGCGGGATAGGTTCCTACAATGAGCAGTTCTTC
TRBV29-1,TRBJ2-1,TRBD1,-,CSVAGQGANEQFF,TGCAGCGTTGCGGGACAGGGGGCGAATGAGCAGTTCTTC
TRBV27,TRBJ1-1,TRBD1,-,CASSFDRGLNTEAFF,TGTGCCAGCAGTTTCGACAGGGGGCTGAACACTGAAGCTTTCTTT
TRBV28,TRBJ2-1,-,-,CASALLEAGHNYNEQFF,TGTGCCAGCGCCCTCTTAGAAGCGGGCCATAACTACAATGAGCAGTTCTTC
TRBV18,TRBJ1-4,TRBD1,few,CASSGTDNEKLFF,TGTGCCAGCTCAGGGACAGATAATGAAAAACTGTTTTTT
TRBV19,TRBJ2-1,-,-,CASSIPPPERSYNEQFF,TGTGCCAGTAGTATACCCCCGCCTGAACGGTCCTACAATGAGCAGTTCTTC
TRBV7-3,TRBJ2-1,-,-,CASSLGGKPNEQFF,TGTGCCAGCAGCTTAGGCGGTAAGCCCAATGAGCAGTTCTTC
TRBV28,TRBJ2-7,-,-,CASSLAKMAQYF,TGTGCCAGCAGTTTAGCCAAAATGGCGCAGTACTTC
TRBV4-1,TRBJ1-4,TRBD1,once,CASSQAGTGVGEKLFF,TGCGCCAGCAGCCAAGCCGGGACAGGGGTTGGTGAAAAACTGTTTTTT
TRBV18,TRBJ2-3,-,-,CASALAQVPTDTQYF,TGTGCCAGCGCACTGGCCCAGGTCCCCACAGATACGCAGTATTTT
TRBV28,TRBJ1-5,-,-,CASSWAWNPVNQPQHF,TGTGCCAGCAGCTGGGCGTGGAACCCCGTAAATCAGCCCCAGCATTTT
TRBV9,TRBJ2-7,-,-,CASSVAGDTKGYEQYF,TGTGCCAGCAGCGTAGCAGGAGACACGAAGGGGTACGAGCAGTACTTC
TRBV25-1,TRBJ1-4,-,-,CASSEMKGSDEKLFF,TGTGCCAGCAGTGAAATGAAGGGATCAGATGAAAAACTGTTTTTT
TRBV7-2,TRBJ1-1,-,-,CASSLERLRDTEAFF,TGTGCCAGCAGCTTAGAAAGACTCAGGGATACTGAAGCTTTCTTT
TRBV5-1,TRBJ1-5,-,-,CASSPGDNQPQHF,TGCGCCAGCAGCCCAGGGGACAATCAGCCCCAGCATTTT
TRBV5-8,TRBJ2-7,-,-,CASSFSEQYF,TGTGCCAGCAGCTTCTCCGAGCAGTACTTC
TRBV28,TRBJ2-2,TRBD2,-,CASSLLGRVTGELFF,TGTGCCAGCAGTCTCCTCGGGAGGGTGACCGGGGAGCTGTTTTTT
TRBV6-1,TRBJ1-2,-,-,CASNGGVGYTF,TGTGCCAGCAATGGAGGGGTTGGCTACACCTTC
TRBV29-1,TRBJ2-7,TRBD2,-,CSVALAGGNGYEQYF,TGCAGCGTTGCGCTAGCGGGAGGGAACGGCTACGAGCAGTACTTC
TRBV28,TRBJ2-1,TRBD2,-,CASSLSAGPSGRYEQFF,TGTGCCAGCAGTTTATCGGCAGGCCCTAGCGGGAGGTATGAGCAGTTCTTC
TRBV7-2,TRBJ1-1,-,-,CASSDRPPGKAFF,TGTGCCAGCAGCGACCGCCCCCCGGGGAAAGCTTTCTTT
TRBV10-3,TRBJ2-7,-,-,CAISESGLSSYEQYF,TGTGCCATCAGTGAGTCGGGGTTAAGCTCCTACGAGCAGTACTTC
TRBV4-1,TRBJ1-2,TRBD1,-,CASSLPGQGIYGYTF,TGCGCCAGCAGCCTCCCGGGACAGGGAATCTATGGCTACACCTTC
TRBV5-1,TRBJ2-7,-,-,CASSLAKDREQYF,TGCGCCAGCAGCTTGGCCAAGGATCGCGAGCAGTACTTC
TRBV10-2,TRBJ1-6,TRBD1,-,CASSEYTGGNSPLHF,TGCGCCAGCAGTGAGTACACAGGGGGTAATTCACCCCTCCACTTT
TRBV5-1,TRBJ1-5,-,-,CASSLTGNQPQHF,TGCGCCAGCAGCTTGACAGGAAATCAGCCCCAGCATTTT
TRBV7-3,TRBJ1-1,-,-,CASSTDTRPTEAFF,TGTGCCAGCAGCACGGACACCCGGCCCACTGAAGCTTTCTTT
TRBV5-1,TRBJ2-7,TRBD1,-,CASSLQGQGAGEQYF,TGCGCCAGCAGCTTGCAAGGACAGGGGGCTGGGGAGCAGTACTTC
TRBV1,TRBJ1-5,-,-,CTSSQAGSEATGQPQHF,TGCACCAGCAGCCAAGCAGGTTCCGAAGCAACCGGTCAGCCCCAGCATTTT
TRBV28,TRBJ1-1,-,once,CASSFSLLTLNTEAFF,TGTGCCAGCAGTTTTTCCCTACTAACTTTGAACACTGAAGCTTTCTTT
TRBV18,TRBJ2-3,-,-,CAGNGVGTDTQYF,TGTGCCGGAAACGGGGTCGGCACAGATACGCAGTATTTT
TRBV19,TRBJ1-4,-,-,CASSLRRGGGEKLFF,TGTGCCAGTAGCTTAAGGCGGGGAGGAGGCGAAAAACTGTTTTTT
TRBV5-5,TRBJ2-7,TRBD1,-,CASRRTGGYEQYF,TGTGCCAGCAGACGTACAGGGGGCTACGAGCAGTACTTC
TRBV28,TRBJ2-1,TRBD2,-,CASRASGSYNEQFF,TGTGCCAGCAGGGCTAGCGGGAGCTACAATGAGCAGTTCTTC
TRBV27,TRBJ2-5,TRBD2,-,CASSQGSGRAEETQYF,TGTGCCAGCAGTCAGGGAAGCGGGAGGGCCGAAGAGACCCAGTACTTC
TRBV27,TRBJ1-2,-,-,CASSLLPNRKERGYTF,TGTGCCAGCAGTTTATTGCCCAATCGGAAAGAGAGGGGCTACACCTTC
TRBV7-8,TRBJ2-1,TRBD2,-,CASSLVIAGRQQFF,TGTGCCAGCAGCTTAGTTATAGCGGGAAGACAACAGTTCTTC
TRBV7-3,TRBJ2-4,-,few,CASSWSEGLTQYF,TGTGCCAGCAGCTGGTCCGAGGGATTGACTCAGTACTTC
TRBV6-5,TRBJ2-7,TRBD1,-,CASSKRTGIYEQYF,TGTGCCAGCAGTAAAAGGACAGGGATCTACGAGCAGTACTTC
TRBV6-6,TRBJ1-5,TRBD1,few,CASSTGGEGNQPQHF,TGTGCCAGCAGTACAGGGGGCGAAGGCAATCAGCCCCAGCATTTT
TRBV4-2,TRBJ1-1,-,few,CASSQVDGESDTEAFF,TGTGCCAGCAGCCAAGTGGATGGGGAATCGGACACTGAAGCTTTCTTT
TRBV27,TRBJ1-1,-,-,CASSEGGAVTEAFF,TGTGCCAGCAGCGAGGGGGGCGCTGTCACTGAAGCTTTCTTT
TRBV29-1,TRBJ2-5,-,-,CSDRTGETQYF,TGCAGCGACAGGACGGGAGAGACCCAGTACTTC